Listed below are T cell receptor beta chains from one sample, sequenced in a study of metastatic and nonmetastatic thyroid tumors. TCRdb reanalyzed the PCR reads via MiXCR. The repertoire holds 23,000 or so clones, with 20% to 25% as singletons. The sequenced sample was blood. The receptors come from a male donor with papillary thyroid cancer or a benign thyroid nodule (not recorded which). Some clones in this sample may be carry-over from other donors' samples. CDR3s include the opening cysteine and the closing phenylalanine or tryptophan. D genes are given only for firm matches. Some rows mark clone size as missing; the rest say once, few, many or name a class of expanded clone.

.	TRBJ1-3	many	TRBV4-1	CASSHAPGGVNTIYF	TGCGCCAGCAGCCACGCCCCGGGGGGGGTAAACACCATATATTTT
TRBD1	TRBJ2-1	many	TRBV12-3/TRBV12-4	CASSDHRGLYNEQFF	TGTGCCAGCAGTGACCACAGGGGTCTCTACAATGAGCAGTTCTTC
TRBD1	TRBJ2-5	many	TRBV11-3	CASTSHRGQETQYF	TGTGCCAGCACCTCCCACAGGGGGCAGGAGACCCAGTACTTC
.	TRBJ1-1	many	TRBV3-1	CASSFKLNTEAFF	TGTGCCAGCAGCTTTAAACTGAACACTGAAGCTTTCTTT
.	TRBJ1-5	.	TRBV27	CASSPGQFNQPQHF	TGTGCCAGCAGTCCCGGACAGTTCAATCAGCCCCAGCATTTT
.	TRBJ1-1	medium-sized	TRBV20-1	CSAQTRDTEAFF	TGCAGTGCTCAAACCCGGGACACTGAAGCTTTCTTT
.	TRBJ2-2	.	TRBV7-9	CASSPIGSSGELFF	TGTGCCAGCAGCCCTATTGGGAGTTCCGGGGAGCTGTTTTTT
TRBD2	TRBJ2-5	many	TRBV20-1	CSARDEPGTSRKTQYF	TGCAGTGCTAGAGACGAGCCCGGGACTAGCCGGAAGACCCAGTACTTC
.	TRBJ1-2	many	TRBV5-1	CASSPRDTGIYGYTF	TGCGCCAGCAGCCCCCGGGACACCGGGATCTATGGCTACACCTTC
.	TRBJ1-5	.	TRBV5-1	CASSLRDGNQPQHF	TGCGCCAGCAGTTTGCGTGATGGGAATCAGCCCCAGCATTTT
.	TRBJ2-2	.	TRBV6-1	CASSESGHVAGELFF	TGTGCCAGCAGTGAATCAGGTCATGTCGCCGGGGAGCTGTTTTTT
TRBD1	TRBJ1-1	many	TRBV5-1	CASREATGALNTEAFF	TGCGCCAGCAGGGAGGCGACAGGGGCACTGAACACTGAAGCTTTCTTT
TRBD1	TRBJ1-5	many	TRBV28	CASRRQGSPQPQHF	TGTGCCAGCAGACGACAGGGTTCCCCTCAGCCCCAGCATTTT
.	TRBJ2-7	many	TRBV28	CASSITGSRIYEQYF	TGTGCCAGCAGTATAACAGGGTCACGAATCTACGAGCAGTACTTC
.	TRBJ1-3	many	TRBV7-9	CASSPAGQTGNTIYF	TGTGCCAGCAGCCCCGCCGGTCAAACTGGAAACACCATATATTTT
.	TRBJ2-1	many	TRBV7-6	CASSRGLSEQFF	TGTGCCAGCAGCCGAGGGCTAAGTGAGCAGTTCTTC
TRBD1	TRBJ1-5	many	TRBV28	CASSLRGQGNQPQHF	TGTGCCAGCAGCCTCAGGGGGCAGGGCAATCAGCCCCAGCATTTT
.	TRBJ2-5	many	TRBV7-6	CASKLGGETQYF	TGTGCCAGCAAGTTGGGGGGAGAGACCCAGTACTTC
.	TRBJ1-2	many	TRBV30	CAWRVMGGDYGYTF	TGTGCCTGGAGGGTAATGGGAGGGGACTATGGCTACACCTTC
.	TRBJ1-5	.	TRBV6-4	CASNESGFKPQHF	TGTGCCAGCAATGAATCGGGATTTAAGCCCCAGCATTTT
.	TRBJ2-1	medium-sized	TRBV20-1	CSASPGLASYNEQFF	TGCAGTGCTAGCCCGGGGCTAGCTTCCTACAATGAGCAGTTCTTC
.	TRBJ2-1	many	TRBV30	CACNIKSGYEQFF	TGTGCCTGCAATATTAAGTCGGGTTATGAGCAGTTCTTC
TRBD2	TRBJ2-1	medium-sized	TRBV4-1	CASSWTSGSSNEQFF	TGCGCCAGCAGCTGGACTAGCGGGAGTTCCAATGAGCAGTTCTTC
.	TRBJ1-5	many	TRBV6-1	CASSWEVGQPNQPQHF	TGTGCCAGCAGTTGGGAGGTTGGGCAGCCAAATCAGCCCCAGCATTTT
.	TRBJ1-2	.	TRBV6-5	CASSYSGRGYTF	TGTGCCAGCAGTTACTCAGGTCGGGGCTACACCTTC
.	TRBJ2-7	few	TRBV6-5	CASSYGITGDYEQYF	TGTGCCAGCAGTTACGGGATTACGGGAGACTACGAGCAGTACTTC
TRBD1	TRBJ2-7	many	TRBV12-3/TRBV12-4	CASSAGGDEQYF	TGTGCCAGCAGTGCAGGGGGTGACGAGCAGTACTTC
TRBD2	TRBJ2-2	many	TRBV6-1	CASSEALRGGFVGELFF	TGTGCCAGCAGTGAAGCTTTGCGGGGGGGCTTCGTCGGGGAGCTGTTTTTT
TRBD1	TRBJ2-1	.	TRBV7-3	CASSLSGQGVNNEQFF	TGTGCTAGCAGCTTAAGTGGTCAGGGGGTTAACAATGAGCAGTTCTTC
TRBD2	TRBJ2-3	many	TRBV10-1	CASRTSGGTDTQYF	TGCGCCAGCAGGACTAGCGGGGGCACAGATACGCAGTATTTT
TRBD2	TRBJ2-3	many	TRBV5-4	CASSSAGGTDTQYF	TGTGCCAGCAGCTCGGCGGGGGGTACAGATACGCAGTATTTT
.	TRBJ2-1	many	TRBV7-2	CASSLKLYEQFF	TGTGCCAGCAGCTTAAAACTGTATGAGCAGTTCTTC
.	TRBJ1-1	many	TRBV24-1	CATSGYQGTEAFF	TGTGCCACCAGTGGATATCAGGGAACTGAAGCTTTCTTT
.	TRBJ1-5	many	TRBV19	CASSILGNQPQHF	TGTGCCAGTAGTATATTAGGGAATCAGCCCCAGCATTTT
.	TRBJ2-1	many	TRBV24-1	CATSDSRHQEQFF	TGTGCCACCAGTGATTCCCGCCACCAAGAGCAGTTCTTC
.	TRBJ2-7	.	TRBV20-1	CSAREASLEQYF	TGCAGTGCTAGAGAGGCCAGCCTCGAGCAGTACTTC
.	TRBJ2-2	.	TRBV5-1	CASSWLGVTGELFF	TGCGCCAGCAGCTGGCTTGGGGTGACCGGGGAGTTGTTTTTT
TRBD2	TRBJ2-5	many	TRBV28	CASMSLMGGQETQYF	TGTGCCAGCATGAGCCTAATGGGGGGGCAAGAGACCCAGTACTTC
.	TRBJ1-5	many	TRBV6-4	CASSEGPGVQPQHF	TGTGCCAGCAGTGAAGGTCCCGGGGTCCAGCCCCAGCATTTT
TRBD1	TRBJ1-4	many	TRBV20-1	CSARDPGTGGEKLFF	TGCAGTGCTAGAGATCCCGGGACAGGCGGGGAAAAACTGTTTTTT
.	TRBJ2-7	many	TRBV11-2	CASSLAWEYEQYF	TGTGCCAGCAGCTTAGCTTGGGAGTACGAGCAGTACTTC
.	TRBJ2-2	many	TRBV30	CASIAAPLTGELFF	TGTGCCAGCATAGCGGCGCCTCTCACCGGGGAGCTGTTTTTT
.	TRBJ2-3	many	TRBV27	CASTGRSSPDTQYF	TGTGCCAGCACCGGACGGAGCTCGCCGGATACGCAGTATTTT
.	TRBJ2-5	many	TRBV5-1	CASWRGETQYF	TGCGCCAGCTGGAGGGGGGAGACCCAGTACTTC